These 22 T cell receptor beta chains share one sample of origin, sequenced in a study of T cells expressing NK-cell markers. TCRdb processed the 5' RACE reads again and assigns one entry to each CDR3 protein, with no DNA. This table holds around 140,000 distinct CDR3 sequences. The sequencing sample was made of blood T cells: a sorted CD56 or NKG2C T cell subset, CD4+ or CD8+ T cells, or bulk PBMC T cells (not recorded which). The receptors here all came from a man in his late teens or twenties in good health.

The rearrangement links TRBV20-1 to TRBJ2-1; there is no DNA to check the TCRdb D call of TRBD1. Germline V lookup: CDR1 DFQATT, CDR2 SNEGSKA (reference sequence). The CDR3 runs 12 residues. The CDR3 region is CSATYRGDEQFF.

This chain links TRBV12-3 or TRBV12-4 with TRBJ2-2; TCRdb's D call of TRBD2 is untestable without DNA. The CDR3 extends over 16 amino acids. The CDR3 sequence: CASSLAERLNTGELFF.

J is TRBJ2-7 and V is TRBV12-3 or TRBV12-4. The CDR3 covers 13 residues. This CDR3 is CASSLGVDYEQYF.

The chain has TRBV11-3 and TRBJ2-1; without DNA, the TCRdb call of TRBD1 cannot be checked. Per germline, CDR1 SGHNT and CDR2 YENEEA. This CDR3 region has 14 residues. The CDR3 sequence: CASSLWGGDNEQFF.

The chain links TRBV12-3 or TRBV12-4 to TRBJ2-5; TCRdb's assignment of TRBD1 cannot be checked, as there is no DNA. This CDR3 is built from 12 residues. The CDR3 sequence is CASGQKEETQYF.

CDR3 in amino acids: CASSPAAGGPLGELFF. V and J are TRBV11-2 and TRBJ2-2; without DNA, the TCRdb call of TRBD2 cannot be checked. The CDR3 is 16 amino acids. Germline V gene data show CDR1 as SGHAT and CDR2 as FQNNGV.

This chain uses TRBV5-4 with TRBJ1-2; the TCRdb D gene call, TRBD1, has no DNA to confirm it. Germline values: CDR1 SGHNT, CDR2 YYREEE (reference sequence). This CDR3 has 18 residues. CDR3 loop: CASSLLGQQKPVNYGYTF.

V and J are TRBV27 and TRBJ2-3; absent DNA, TCRdb's TRBD1 call cannot be checked. The germline V gene encodes CDR1 MNHEY and CDR2 SMNVEV (reference sequence). This CDR3 is built from 11 residues. The CDR3 region is CASSFGNTQYF.

The CDR3 sequence is CASSGVQLNTEAFF. This chain uses TRBV5-4 with TRBJ1-1. CDR1 is SGHNT, CDR2 YYREEE, per germline (reference sequence). CDR3 length: 14 amino acids.

V and J are TRBV6-4 and TRBJ1-1; TCRdb selects TRBD1, and the lack of DNA leaves this call unchecked. From germline, CDR1 is MRHNA and CDR2 SNTAGT. The CDR3 loop spans 15 amino acids. This chain's CDR3 is CASSDSAAGGTEAFF.

The J gene is TRBJ2-2, the V gene TRBV4-2; TCRdb's D gene call, TRBD1, goes unchecked for lack of DNA. Looked up from germline, CDR1 is LGHNA and CDR2 is YNFKEQ. CDR3 length: 16 residues. The CDR3 region is CASSPPPGGYTGELFF.

This chain connects TRBV7-6 to TRBJ1-1. This CDR3 comprises 14 residues. The germline V gene has CDR1 SGHVS and CDR2 FNYEAQ. CDR3 sequence: CASSLGGDDTEAFF.

This chain's CDR3 is CASSYLPTSAGAGELFF. The chain uses TRBV7-3 and TRBJ2-2; TCRdb selects TRBD2, and the lack of DNA leaves this call unchecked. CDR3 length: 17 residues. Per germline, CDR1 SGHTA and CDR2 FQGTGA.

CDR3 sequence: CASEKRFGDEQFF. This sequence joins TRBV12-3 or TRBV12-4 and TRBJ2-1; with no DNA, the TCRdb D assignment of TRBD2 cannot be verified. CDR3 length: 13 residues.

The gene calls are TRBV7-7 and TRBJ2-1. This CDR3 has 13 residues. The V gene's germline CDR1 is SSHAT and CDR2 FNYEAQ (reference sequence). CDR3 in amino acids: CASSLGLYNEQFF.

This chain uses TRBV27 with TRBJ2-5; the TRBD2 assignment by TCRdb is unverifiable without DNA. The CDR3 is made up of 12 amino acids. Germline CDR1 and CDR2: MNHEY and SMNVEV (reference sequence). This CDR3 reads CASQSRGETQYF.

This chain links TRBV7-8 with TRBJ2-1. The CDR3 consists of 15 residues. Germline CDR1 reads SGHVS; CDR2 reads FQNEAQ. The CDR3 sequence: CASSLPQGSYNEQFF.

This chain joins TRBV30 and TRBJ2-7; TCRdb designates TRBD1, a call that cannot be tested without DNA. Germline V lookup: CDR1 GTSNPN, CDR2 SVGIG (reference sequence). CDR3 length: 14 residues. The CDR3 region is CAWSLQGTYYEQYF.

V is TRBV7-9 and J is TRBJ1-1. The germline CDR1 and CDR2 sequences are SEHNR and FQNEAQ (reference sequence). The CDR3 runs to 12 residues. The CDR3 sequence: CASSPGTLEAFF.

This rearrangement joins TRBV7-3 to TRBJ2-3. The CDR3 spans 14 residues. Looked up from germline, CDR1 is SGHTA and CDR2 is FQGTGA. The CDR3 here is CASSSSGSKDTQYF.

The V call is TRBV20-1, the J call TRBJ2-1; TCRdb selects TRBD2, and the lack of DNA leaves this call unchecked. The CDR3 is 16 amino acids. Germline V gives CDR1 DFQATT, CDR2 SNEGSKA (reference sequence). The CDR3 sequence is CSARDAGTSGSYEQFF.

This chain links TRBV4-1 with TRBJ1-5. Germline V gene sequence: CDR1 MGHRA, CDR2 YSYEKL. The CDR3 sequence is 15 residues long. CDR3 in amino acids: CASSQQENSNQPQHF.